This T cell receptor beta chain was identified in a study of regulatory T cells in long-lasting Graves disease. Researchers made TCR beta libraries by using iRepertoire HTBI primers and running Arm-PCR on CDR3 regions. TCRdb re-analysed the multiplex PCR reads in MiXCR, keeping a single row per CDR3 protein. The table has 540,000 or so distinct CDR3 sequences, approximately 15% seen once. Trimming shortened V by 3 bases and J by 5 bases, and 11 bases separated the two germline ends. There are 14 residues in the CDR3. Time point specified: newly diagnosed GD, antithyroid drugs for less than 3 months. The TCR library was made from RNA that had been extracted from PBMCs in TRIzol. Each of the patients was recruited from an endocrinology department situated in Xi'an, China. There are many counts of this clonotype. The same data also went into a second study, on T cells in Graves' hyperthyroidism and ophthalmopathy.

J is TRBJ1-5 and V is TRBV12-3 or TRBV12-4; D is possibly TRBD1 (5 bases). The sequence derives from a man aged 25 to 40 with Graves disease. Sequenced material: peripheral blood mononuclear cells (PBMCs), taken at new diagnosis, from a patient treated with antithyroid drugs. CDR3 loop: CASSLGVSDQPQHF. CDR3 DNA sequence: TGTGCCAGCAGTTTGGGGGTGTCTGATCAGCCCCAGCATTTT.